A selection of T cell receptor beta chains follows, all from one sample in a study of patients and donors after allogeneic stem cell transplantation. Each CDR3 protein gets one entry after TCRdb re-called the RT-PCR reads with MiXCR. The sample records some 150,000 distinct CDR3 sequences, approximately 37% being singletons. Source material: blood, either unsorted or a sorted T cell fraction (not recorded which). The receptors originated from a human donor who was either an allogeneic HSCT recipient or a stem cell or donor lymphocyte infusion donor (not recorded which). It is not recorded whose cells these are; they may come from a transplant donor. CDR3s include the opening cysteine and the closing phenylalanine or tryptophan. Fields, in order: D gene, clone size, V gene, J gene, CDR3 DNA, CDR3 protein. D genes are given only for firm matches. The size field is filled for only some rows; it gives once, few, many or a size class.

d_call: TRBD1; clone_size: -; v_call: TRBV5-1; j_call: TRBJ1-1; cdr3_nt: TGCGCCAGCAGCACGGGACAGGTGCTGAACACTGAAGCTTTCTTT; cdr3_aa: CASSTGQVLNTEAFF
d_call: TRBD1; clone_size: -; v_call: TRBV24-1; j_call: TRBJ2-5; cdr3_nt: TGTGCCACCAGTTTGGGGACAGGGGGTATGTACCAAGAGACCCAGTACTTC; cdr3_aa: CATSLGTGGMYQETQYF
d_call: TRBD1; clone_size: -; v_call: TRBV29-1; j_call: TRBJ1-1; cdr3_nt: TGCAGCGTTAGGACAGGGCCAGAAGCTTTCTTT; cdr3_aa: CSVRTGPEAFF
d_call: -; clone_size: -; v_call: TRBV29-1; j_call: TRBJ1-1; cdr3_nt: TGCAGCGTTGAAGATGTCGGGGATGGCACTGAAGCTTTCTTT; cdr3_aa: CSVEDVGDGTEAFF
d_call: TRBD2; clone_size: -; v_call: TRBV10-3; j_call: TRBJ2-1; cdr3_nt: TGTGCCATCGGGGCTAGCGGGTACAATGAGCAGTTCTTC; cdr3_aa: CAIGASGYNEQFF
d_call: TRBD1; clone_size: -; v_call: TRBV12-3/TRBV12-4; j_call: TRBJ1-3; cdr3_nt: TGTGCCAGCAGCTGGGACAGGGCTGGAAACACCATATATTTT; cdr3_aa: CASSWDRAGNTIYF
d_call: -; clone_size: -; v_call: TRBV12-3/TRBV12-4; j_call: TRBJ2-1; cdr3_nt: TGTGCCAGCACCCTACATCGGGGGACCAGCTCCTACAATGAGCAGTTCTTC; cdr3_aa: CASTLHRGTSSYNEQFF
d_call: -; clone_size: few; v_call: TRBV7-2; j_call: TRBJ1-1; cdr3_nt: TGTGCCAGCAGCTTAACCCCCCACAGGTTCATGAACACTGAAGCTTTCTTT; cdr3_aa: CASSLTPHRFMNTEAFF
d_call: -; clone_size: few; v_call: TRBV20-1; j_call: TRBJ1-2; cdr3_nt: TGCAGTGCCCCCCAGTCGGATCGGTATGGCTACACCTTC; cdr3_aa: CSAPQSDRYGYTF
d_call: -; clone_size: few; v_call: TRBV27; j_call: TRBJ1-6; cdr3_nt: TGTGCCAGCAGTTCCATATGGACCGGCAGCTCCTATAATTCACCCCTCCACTTT; cdr3_aa: CASSSIWTGSSYNSPLHF
d_call: -; clone_size: many; v_call: TRBV12-3/TRBV12-4; j_call: TRBJ1-2; cdr3_nt: TGTGCCAGCAGTTTACGTCAGTCCTATGGCTACACCTTC; cdr3_aa: CASSLRQSYGYTF
d_call: -; clone_size: few; v_call: TRBV7-2; j_call: TRBJ1-1; cdr3_nt: TGTGCCAGCAGCTTGGGGATCGGTACTGAAGCTTTCTTT; cdr3_aa: CASSLGIGTEAFF
d_call: TRBD1; clone_size: -; v_call: TRBV28; j_call: TRBJ1-5; cdr3_nt: TGTGCCAGCAGCAAACGGACAGGGGGCAATCAGCCCCAGCATTTT; cdr3_aa: CASSKRTGGNQPQHF
d_call: -; clone_size: -; v_call: TRBV28; j_call: TRBJ2-7; cdr3_nt: TGTGCCAGCAGTTTCCAGACCTACGAGCAGTACTTC; cdr3_aa: CASSFQTYEQYF
d_call: -; clone_size: -; v_call: TRBV12-3/TRBV12-4; j_call: TRBJ2-7; cdr3_nt: TGTGCCAGCAGTTCCGCGGAGGCCAGTTCCTACGAGCAGTACTTC; cdr3_aa: CASSSAEASSYEQYF
d_call: -; clone_size: few; v_call: TRBV5-1; j_call: TRBJ1-3; cdr3_nt: TGCGCCAGCAGCTTGGGATCTGGAAACACCATATATTTT; cdr3_aa: CASSLGSGNTIYF
d_call: -; clone_size: -; v_call: TRBV20-1; j_call: TRBJ2-4; cdr3_nt: TGCAGTGCTAGAGATGGGGGCTATGGCAGTAACTTC; cdr3_aa: CSARDGGYGSNF
d_call: -; clone_size: -; v_call: TRBV5-1; j_call: TRBJ2-3; cdr3_nt: TGCGCCAGCAGCTCCCAAGATACGCAGTATTTT; cdr3_aa: CASSSQDTQYF
d_call: -; clone_size: few; v_call: TRBV10-3; j_call: TRBJ1-3; cdr3_nt: TGTGCCATCAGGGTTGAGGGTCGCTCTGGAAACACCATATATTTT; cdr3_aa: CAIRVEGRSGNTIYF
d_call: -; clone_size: -; v_call: TRBV12-3/TRBV12-4; j_call: TRBJ2-3; cdr3_nt: TGTGCCAGTTGCGAGGGGGGGCACACAGATACGCAGTATTTT; cdr3_aa: CASCEGGHTDTQYF
d_call: TRBD1; clone_size: few; v_call: TRBV29-1; j_call: TRBJ1-2; cdr3_nt: TGCAGCGTTGAAGGACTCCGACAGGGGGCTAGGGGCTACACCTTC; cdr3_aa: CSVEGLRQGARGYTF
d_call: -; clone_size: many; v_call: TRBV3-1; j_call: TRBJ1-2; cdr3_nt: TGTGCCAGCAGCCCAGGGGTAAATGGCTACACCTTC; cdr3_aa: CASSPGVNGYTF
d_call: -; clone_size: -; v_call: TRBV24-1; j_call: TRBJ2-3; cdr3_nt: TGTGCCACCACCGGAGGGGGGGGTGGCACAGATACGCAGTATTTT; cdr3_aa: CATTGGGGGTDTQYF
d_call: TRBD1; clone_size: few; v_call: TRBV29-1; j_call: TRBJ1-2; cdr3_nt: TGCAGCGGTGAAACCGGGACAGGGCGTAACTATGGCTACACCTTC; cdr3_aa: CSGETGTGRNYGYTF
d_call: -; clone_size: -; v_call: TRBV5-1; j_call: TRBJ2-2; cdr3_nt: TGCGCCAGCAGGACTTGGTTGAACACCGGGGAGCTGTTTTTT; cdr3_aa: CASRTWLNTGELFF
d_call: -; clone_size: -; v_call: TRBV12-3/TRBV12-4; j_call: TRBJ1-1; cdr3_nt: TGTGCCAGCAGTCAGGAAAACACTGAAGCTTTCTTT; cdr3_aa: CASSQENTEAFF
d_call: TRBD1; clone_size: few; v_call: TRBV15; j_call: TRBJ1-1; cdr3_nt: TGTGCCACGGGACCAGGGGGCCCTTCTGAGGCTTTCTTT; cdr3_aa: CATGPGGPSEAFF
d_call: TRBD1; clone_size: -; v_call: TRBV29-1; j_call: TRBJ2-7; cdr3_nt: TGCAGCGTTGGCAAGGGGGCTCTCGAGCAGTACTTC; cdr3_aa: CSVGKGALEQYF
d_call: TRBD2; clone_size: -; v_call: TRBV5-1; j_call: TRBJ2-2; cdr3_nt: TGCGCCAGCAGCTTTGATGGGACTAGGACCACCGGGGAGCTGTTTTTT; cdr3_aa: CASSFDGTRTTGELFF
d_call: -; clone_size: few; v_call: TRBV10-3; j_call: TRBJ1-5; cdr3_nt: TGTGCCAGATATATGGGTCAGCCCCAGCATTTT; cdr3_aa: CARYMGQPQHF
d_call: -; clone_size: few; v_call: TRBV6-2/TRBV6-3; j_call: TRBJ2-6; cdr3_nt: TGTGCCAGCCTTAGCGCTAGTGGGGCCAACGTCCTGACTTTC; cdr3_aa: CASLSASGANVLTF
d_call: -; clone_size: many; v_call: TRBV11-2; j_call: TRBJ1-1; cdr3_nt: TGTGCCAGCAGACCCCAGGGAACGCGCACTGAAGCTTTCTTT; cdr3_aa: CASRPQGTRTEAFF
d_call: TRBD1; clone_size: -; v_call: TRBV5-4; j_call: TRBJ1-4; cdr3_nt: TGTGCCAGCAGCTTGCGGACAGGGGGCGCGAAGGCTAATGAAAAACTGTTTTTT; cdr3_aa: CASSLRTGGAKANEKLFF
d_call: TRBD1; clone_size: many; v_call: TRBV5-1; j_call: TRBJ1-2; cdr3_nt: TGCGCCAGCAGCTTGGGGGACAGTGGACCTTATGGCTACACCTTC; cdr3_aa: CASSLGDSGPYGYTF
d_call: TRBD1; clone_size: few; v_call: TRBV9; j_call: TRBJ1-5; cdr3_nt: TGTGCCAGCAGCGAGACGACAGGGGAGGGGCAGCCCCAGCATTTT; cdr3_aa: CASSETTGEGQPQHF
d_call: -; clone_size: few; v_call: TRBV27; j_call: TRBJ1-2; cdr3_nt: TGTGCCAGCGCTACCCCAGGGTTCTATGGCTACACCTTC; cdr3_aa: CASATPGFYGYTF
d_call: -; clone_size: -; v_call: TRBV7-2; j_call: TRBJ1-5; cdr3_nt: TGTGCCAGCAGCTTAGACCAGGGAGATCATCAGCCCCAGCATTTT; cdr3_aa: CASSLDQGDHQPQHF
d_call: -; clone_size: -; v_call: TRBV13; j_call: TRBJ1-5; cdr3_nt: TGTGCCAGCAGCCTTACCTTATGCTCCAATCAGCCCCAGCATTTT; cdr3_aa: CASSLTLCSNQPQHF
d_call: -; clone_size: few; v_call: TRBV6-5; j_call: TRBJ1-1; cdr3_nt: TGTGCCAGCCGTAGGAGTGTGAACACTGAAGCTTTCTTT; cdr3_aa: CASRRSVNTEAFF
d_call: -; clone_size: once; v_call: TRBV7-7; j_call: TRBJ2-1; cdr3_nt: TGTGCTAGCAGCTTACGGCAGGGCAATGAGCAGTTCTTC; cdr3_aa: CASSLRQGNEQFF
d_call: -; clone_size: few; v_call: TRBV27; j_call: TRBJ2-2; cdr3_nt: TGTGCCAGCAGTTTATCTGCAGGGACGGCCGGGGAGCTGTTTTTT; cdr3_aa: CASSLSAGTAGELFF
d_call: -; clone_size: -; v_call: TRBV21-1; j_call: TRBJ1-2; cdr3_nt: TGTGCCAGCAGCACACCACAGGAAGTGGACTATGGCTACACCTTC; cdr3_aa: CASSTPQEVDYGYTF
d_call: -; clone_size: -; v_call: TRBV21-1; j_call: TRBJ2-3; cdr3_nt: TGTGCCAGCAGCAAAGAAGACAGGGGGCATCCAGATACGCAGTATTTT; cdr3_aa: CASSKEDRGHPDTQYF
d_call: -; clone_size: -; v_call: TRBV6-2/TRBV6-3; j_call: TRBJ1-2; cdr3_nt: TGTGCCAGCGTAGAAGGGGGGACTGCCGGCCCCTATGGCTACACCTTC; cdr3_aa: CASVEGGTAGPYGYTF
d_call: -; clone_size: few; v_call: TRBV5-1; j_call: TRBJ1-1; cdr3_nt: TGCGCCAGCAGCTTAGGGGGGCGCGCAGGTTTCTTT; cdr3_aa: CASSLGGRAGFF
d_call: -; clone_size: few; v_call: TRBV5-1; j_call: TRBJ1-5; cdr3_nt: TGCGCCAGCAGCTTGGACGGTCCCTGGCGGGTTGAGCCCCAGCATTTT; cdr3_aa: CASSLDGPWRVEPQHF
d_call: -; clone_size: -; v_call: TRBV14; j_call: TRBJ1-5; cdr3_nt: TGTGCCAGCAGCCAAGGGATCGTTCAGCCCCAGCATTTT; cdr3_aa: CASSQGIVQPQHF
d_call: TRBD2; clone_size: few; v_call: TRBV7-2; j_call: TRBJ2-1; cdr3_nt: TGTGCCAGCAGCTTCCTAGCGGGGGGGGTTAATGAGCAGTTCTTC; cdr3_aa: CASSFLAGGVNEQFF
d_call: -; clone_size: -; v_call: TRBV5-5; j_call: TRBJ1-3; cdr3_nt: TGTGCCAGCAGCTTGGACAGACCCTCTGGAAACACCATATATTTT; cdr3_aa: CASSLDRPSGNTIYF
d_call: -; clone_size: -; v_call: TRBV27; j_call: TRBJ2-2; cdr3_nt: TGTGCCAGCAGCTCAGGGCGCCCACCCTGGGAGCTGTTTTTT; cdr3_aa: CASSSGRPPWELFF
d_call: -; clone_size: -; v_call: TRBV27; j_call: TRBJ2-5; cdr3_nt: TGTGCCAGCGCCCCTACGGGACGGCAAGAGACCCAGTACTTC; cdr3_aa: CASAPTGRQETQYF
d_call: TRBD1; clone_size: -; v_call: TRBV7-9; j_call: TRBJ1-1; cdr3_nt: TGTGCCAGCAGCTTAGGGGGGACAGAAGTTGAAGCTTTCTTT; cdr3_aa: CASSLGGTEVEAFF
d_call: -; clone_size: few; v_call: TRBV3-1; j_call: TRBJ1-1; cdr3_nt: TGTGCCAGCAGCGTAGATCGGACACATGGACCTAAGCCTGAAGCTTTCTTT; cdr3_aa: CASSVDRTHGPKPEAFF
d_call: -; clone_size: few; v_call: TRBV9; j_call: TRBJ2-1; cdr3_nt: TGTGCCAGCAGCGTAGAGGGACGGAACAATGAGCAGTTCTTC; cdr3_aa: CASSVEGRNNEQFF
d_call: TRBD2; clone_size: -; v_call: TRBV3-1; j_call: TRBJ2-7; cdr3_nt: TGTGCCAGCAGCCATGGGACCTCGGGACTAGGCAAGTTC; cdr3_aa: CASSHGTSGLGKF